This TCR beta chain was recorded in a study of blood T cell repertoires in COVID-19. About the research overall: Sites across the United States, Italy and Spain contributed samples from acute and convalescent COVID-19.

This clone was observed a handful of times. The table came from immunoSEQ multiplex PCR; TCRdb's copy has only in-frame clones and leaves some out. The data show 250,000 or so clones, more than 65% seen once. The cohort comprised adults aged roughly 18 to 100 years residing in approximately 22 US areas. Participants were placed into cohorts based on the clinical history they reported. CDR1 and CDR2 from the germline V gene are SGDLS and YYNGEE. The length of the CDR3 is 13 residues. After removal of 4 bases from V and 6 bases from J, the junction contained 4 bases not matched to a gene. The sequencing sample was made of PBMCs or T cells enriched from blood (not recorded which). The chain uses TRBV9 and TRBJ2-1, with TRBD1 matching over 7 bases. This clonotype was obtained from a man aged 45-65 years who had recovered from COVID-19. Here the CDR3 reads CASSPGQTNEQFF. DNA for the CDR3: TGTGCCAGCAGCCCGGGACAGACCAATGAGCAGTTCTTC.